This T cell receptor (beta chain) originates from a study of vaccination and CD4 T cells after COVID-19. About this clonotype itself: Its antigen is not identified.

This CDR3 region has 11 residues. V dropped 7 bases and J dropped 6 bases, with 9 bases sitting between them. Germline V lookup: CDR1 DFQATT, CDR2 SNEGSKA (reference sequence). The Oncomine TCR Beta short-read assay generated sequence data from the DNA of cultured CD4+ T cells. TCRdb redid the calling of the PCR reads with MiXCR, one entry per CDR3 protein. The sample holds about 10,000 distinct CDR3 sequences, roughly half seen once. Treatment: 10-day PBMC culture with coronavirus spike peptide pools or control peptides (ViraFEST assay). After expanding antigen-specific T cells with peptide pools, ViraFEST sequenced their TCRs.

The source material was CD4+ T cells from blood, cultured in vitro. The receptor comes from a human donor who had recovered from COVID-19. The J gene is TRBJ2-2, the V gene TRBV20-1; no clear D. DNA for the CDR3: TGCAGTGTGAGAGGCTCCGGGGAGCTGTTTTTT. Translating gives CSVRGSGELFF.